This T cell receptor (beta chain) was observed in a study of OX40 agonist ivuxolimab in advanced cancers. Study-level information: The study treated patients with ivuxolimab, an agonistic anti-OX40 (CD134) antibody. Three patients got partial responses; one had hepatocellular carcinoma and two had cutaneous melanoma.

Looked up from germline, CDR1 is SGHVS and CDR2 is FQNEAQ. With 5 bases clipped from V and 5 bases from J, the junction kept 4 bases outside the gene matches. This CDR3 comprises 13 residues. Measured with immunoSEQ multiplex PCR; TCRdb has only the in-frame clones, and not every one. The sample contains more than 45,000 clones, over 75% of which appear only once. The chain is built from TRBV7-8 and TRBJ1-2, with 8 bases matching TRBD1. The source was CD4+ or CD8+ T cells sorted from blood, collected in a trial of the OX40 agonist ivuxolimab. The source of this sequence is an adult with an advanced solid tumor such as melanoma, head and neck, liver or kidney cancer. The CDR3 coding sequence is TGTGCCAGCAGCCCTCGGACAGGGTATGGCTACACCTTC. Its protein is CASSPRTGYGYTF.